Presented here are 17 T cell receptor beta chains from one specimen sequenced in a study of cytomegalovirus exposure and HLA in healthy donors. This PCR relied on a set of 60 Vbeta primers and 13 Jbeta primers. The data were produced by immunoSEQ multiplex PCR, yet TCRdb's version contains in-frame clones alone and is incomplete. The repertoire includes fewer than 100,000 clones, more than 70% of them detected once, and 2% to 3% sits in the top ten. Material for sequencing was PBMCs. These receptors were obtained from a male donor in good health and CMV-seropositive.

V and J are TRBV9 and TRBJ2-1; TRBD2 agrees at 9 bases. This CDR3 is built from 15 residues. Trimming took 4 bases from V and 8 from J; bases not matched to a gene: 10. From germline, CDR1 is SGDLS and CDR2 YYNGEE. The CDR3 region has the DNA TGTGCCAGCAGCCCCGGGGTAGCGGGAGTGGATGAGCAGTTCTTC. The encoded protein is CASSPGVAGVDEQFF.

The genes are TRBV11-3 and TRBJ2-3, with D possibly being TRBD2 (7 bases). V was cut by 6 bases and J by 4 bases, with 26 bases left in between. Germline V gene data show CDR1 as SGHNT and CDR2 as YENEEA. The CDR3 has 18 amino acids. CDR3 coding DNA: TGTGCCAGCAGTCAAGCGGGACTCACCACCGCAGGGGCAGATACGCAGTATTTT. It yields the protein CASSQAGLTTAGADTQYF.

V and J are TRBV29-1 and TRBJ2-3, with D possibly being TRBD2 (6 bases). Germline CDR1 SQVTM, CDR2 ANQGSEA. V shed 4 bases and J shed 2 bases, with 13 bases lying between them. The CDR3 contains 14 residues. The CDR3 coding sequence is TGCAGCGTTGCCGTAGGACTAAACACAGATACGCAGTATTTT. Protein product: CSVAVGLNTDTQYF.

The rearrangement links TRBV7-2 to TRBJ2-2; a possible D gene is TRBD2 (5 bases). V was cut by 1 base and J by 3 bases, with 6 bases left in between. Germline values: CDR1 SGHTA, CDR2 FQGNSA. The CDR3 length is 14 residues. The CDR3, as DNA: TGTGCCAGCAGCTTAGGGACTCACACCGGGGAGCTGTTTTTT. Translation: CASSLGTHTGELFF.

The rearrangement joins TRBV9 to TRBJ2-1, with a possible D match to TRBD2 (6 bases). Germline CDR1 is SGDLS and CDR2 is YYNGEE. The germline V and J ends were trimmed by 4 bases and 4 bases, with 9 bases remaining between them. This CDR3 spans 13 amino acids. CDR3 DNA sequence: TGTGCCAGCAGCTCGACTAGGTACAATGAGCAGTTCTTC. This sequence encodes CASSSTRYNEQFF.

V is TRBV29-1 and J is TRBJ1-1; D gene unclear. Germline assignment: CDR1 SQVTM and CDR2 ANQGSEA. Trimming shortened V by 6 bases and J by 4 bases, and 12 bases separated the two germline ends. The CDR3 extends over 12 amino acids. The chain's CDR3 is CSVSGWGTEAFF. CDR3 sequence (DNA): TGCAGCGTGAGCGGGTGGGGCACTGAAGCTTTCTTT.

The CDR3 coding sequence is TGTGCCAGCACCCGTCTAAGAGACAGGGCCGAGAGCACTGAAGCTTTCTTT. This sequence encodes CASTRLRDRAESTEAFF. V gene TRBV14 combines with J gene TRBJ1-1; 7 nucleotides align to TRBD1. V trimming: 7 bases; J trimming: 4 bases; junction bases outside the gene matches: 18. Per germline, CDR1 SGHDN and CDR2 FVKESK. This CDR3 is built from 17 residues.

J is TRBJ2-7 and V is TRBV7-8, with TRBD1 identical over 9 bases. Germline V gene lookup returns CDR1 SGHVS and CDR2 FQNEAQ. The CDR3 extends over 13 amino acids. Germline trimming cut 3 bases from V and 6 bases from J; bases unmatched to any gene: 3. The CDR3 loop reads CASSLGQGFEQYF. The CDR3 DNA follows: TGTGCCAGCAGCTTGGGACAGGGCTTCGAGCAGTACTTC.

This chain joins TRBV21-1 and TRBJ2-3; the table gives TRBD2 as D, unverified against the DNA. TRBV21-1 is a pseudogene segment. The CDR3 contains 18 residues. CDR3 sequence reads: CASSKFPMERGHTDTQYF. CDR3 coding DNA: TGTGCCAGCAGCAAATTTCCGATGGAGCGGGGCCACACAGATACGCAGTATTTT.

This clone was counted a single time. The chain combines TRBV10-3 with TRBJ2-7, with 9 bases fitting TRBD1. This CDR3 region has 13 residues. Trimming removed 9 bases from V and 3 bases from J; junction bases left unmatched: 6. The germline V gene encodes CDR1 ENHRY and CDR2 SYGVKD. The CDR3 spells CAMGQGGRYEQYF. DNA for the CDR3: TGTGCCATGGGACAGGGAGGTCGCTACGAGCAGTACTTC.

The chain links TRBV7-3 to TRBJ1-2, with TRBD1 identical over 7 bases. Germline V lookup: CDR1 SGHTA, CDR2 FQGTGA. V lost 5 bases and J lost 3; bases outside the gene matches: 9. This CDR3 has 15 residues. The CDR3 is CASSPQGQADYGYTF. The CDR3 nucleotides are TGTGCCAGCAGCCCCCAAGGACAGGCTGACTATGGCTACACCTTC.

This chain connects TRBV21-1 to TRBJ2-7; whether TRBD2, the table's D call, matches the DNA was not checked. TRBV21-1 is labeled a pseudogene. CDR3 length: 15 amino acids. In nucleotides, the CDR3 is TGTGCCAGCAGCCCCGGCTGCGGGGTCCCCTACGAGCAGTACTTC. Translating gives CASSPGCGVPYEQYF.

The CDR3 DNA follows: TGTGCCAGCAGCGCCCAGTATAGCAATCAGCCCCAGCATTTT. Amino acids: CASSAQYSNQPQHF. The chain is built from TRBV27 and TRBJ1-5; D unclear. Germline assignment: CDR1 MNHEY and CDR2 SMNVEV (reference sequence). The CDR3 length is 14 residues. V shed 6 bases and J shed 0 bases, with 9 bases lying between them.

The J gene is TRBJ2-7, the V gene TRBV4-2; 9 bases match TRBD2. CDR1 is LGHNA and CDR2 is YNFKEQ in the germline V gene. The V gene end was trimmed by 10 bases and the J gene end by 2 bases; junction bases not matched to a gene: 9. The CDR3 is 14 amino acids. The CDR3 DNA sequence: TGTGCCATCTTTACTAGCGGGCTCACCTACGAGCAGTACTTC. It codes for CAIFTSGLTYEQYF.

The chain joins TRBV6-5 to TRBJ2-1, with a tentative D call TRBD2 (6 bases). This CDR3 contains 14 residues. Germline lookup yields CDR1 MNHEY and CDR2 SVGAGI. V lost 6 bases and J 2 bases, leaving 11 bases between the germline ends. The CDR3 sequence: CASRILAAYNEQFF. CDR3 nucleotides: TGTGCCAGCAGGATACTAGCCGCCTACAATGAGCAGTTCTTC.

This chain joins TRBV9 and TRBJ2-5, with 12 positions matching TRBD1. The V gene end was trimmed by 3 bases and the J gene end by 5 bases; junction bases not matched to a gene: 8. The CDR3 sequence is 16 residues long. Germline V gives CDR1 SGDLS, CDR2 YYNGEE. CDR3 sequence reads: CASSATGTGGGETQYF. CDR3 bases: TGTGCCAGCAGCGCAACCGGGACAGGGGGCGGCGAGACCCAGTACTTC.

This clone appeared a single time. The chain joins TRBV5-1 to TRBJ2-7; maybe TRBD2 (6 bases). The CDR3 consists of 15 residues. V lost 1 base and J 4 bases, leaving 15 bases between the germline ends. Germline V CDR1 and CDR2: SGHRS, YFSETQ. CDR3 DNA: TGCGCCAGCAGCTTGCCATCAGGCGCGGGATACGAGCAGTACTTC. It codes for CASSLPSGAGYEQYF.